The present entry profiles one TCR beta chain with its context. Its antigen target is currently unknown. No much larger clonotype is one base removed from it; base qualities were not supplied. Whole blood was collected in K2EDTA tubes by collaborating institutions according to the institutions' own protocols. For TCRbeta analysis, collaborators shipped samples as frozen whole blood, isolated PBMCs, or DNA extracted from either of those sample types. The sample comes from a study of blood T cell repertoires in COVID-19 (TCRdb year 2020). In the study overall: The collaborator samples originated in the United States, Italy and Spain and spanned the acute and convalescent phases of COVID-19. The prospective study material was composed of cDNA or gDNA derived from T cells, B-cell-depleted T cells, or PBMCs. Deeply sampled blood TCRbeta repertoires from subjects exposed to, actively infected with, or recovered from COVID-19 were included in the dataset. The repertoires were released in a freely available public database meant as a resource for research on the immune response to SARS-CoV-2. Samples were obtained from the ongoing ImmuneRACE study (first 160 participants) and from 1,254 subjects provided by 6 global collaborators. Sample metadata almost always included a de-identified subject ID, COVID-19 status, age in years and sex. Where available, HLA class I and class II types were obtained from metadata supplied by the sample provider rather than from assay-based typing.

Sequences SQVTM (CDR1) and ANQGSEA (CDR2) are obtained from the germline V gene. The CDR3 has 12 amino acids, counting the end cysteine and phenylalanine. Just CDR3 DNA is preserved here, 36 bases in frame from base 1. V is shortened by 5 bases, J by 2 bases, and the region joining them spans 10 bases. On the study overall, not on this receptor specifically: How much clinical and demographic metadata was included differed by source and by participant, and the metadata was provided uncurated.

TCRbeta CDR3 regions were amplified from genomic DNA using the immunoSEQ Assay, a bias-controlled multiplex PCR. The published analysis was carried out like this. The number of nucleated cells in each sample was estimated from the amplification of reference gene primers within the assay. To quantify the absolute abundance of each unique TCRbeta CDR3 rearrangement, sequence reads were collapsed and filtered. Productive Simpson clonality was computed per sample as the square root of Simpson's diversity index over productive rearrangements. TCRdb provides this immuneACCESS table in a form limited to in-frame rearrangements. Some clones are lacking; in checked studies, under half of them reflect an unresolved V gene, and why the rest are absent is not known. The D gene and trimming were derived from the DNA, and the V and J assignments and clone size from that table. The sample table contains about 270,000 clones; only one count was recorded for roughly 84% of them. Around 3.2% of the sample belongs to the ten largest clones.

The material sequenced was peripheral blood. This TCR was recovered from a woman aged 18-35 years with acute or convalescent COVID-19. The sequence links TRBV29-1 to TRBJ2-7; the D gene is possibly TRBD2, with 5 bases matching. The CDR3 in this case is CSVRAGPYEQYF. The DNA sequence is as follows: TGCAGCGTTAGGGCGGGCCCCTACGAGCAGTACTTC.